The 12 T cell receptor beta chains given below trace back to one sample, sequenced in a study of PD-1 blockade in classical Hodgkin lymphoma. Using immunoSEQ multiplex PCR, the repertoire was profiled, and TCRdb retains in-frame clones only, with some absent. The repertoire holds more than 5,500 clones, with around 57% as singletons. Every patient had relapsed following autologous stem cell transplantation, and cohorts differed in brentuximab vedotin exposure. Thawed PBMCs underwent magnetic negative selection to obtain purified CD8+ T cells. The sample in question was CD8+ T cells from blood, obtained at baseline. The receptors come from a human donor with classical Hodgkin lymphoma.

The chain has TRBV27 and TRBJ2-1, with TRBD1 identical over 9 bases. Germline assignment: CDR1 MNHEY and CDR2 SMNVEV (reference sequence). This CDR3 is 15 amino acids long. V gave up 1 base and J gave up 4 bases; unmatched junction bases: 2. The CDR3 nucleotides are TGTGCCAGCAGTTTATTGGGACAGGGATACAATGAGCAGTTCTTC. It yields the protein CASSLLGQGYNEQFF.

This clone showed up just once. The chain links TRBV28 to TRBJ1-5; perhaps TRBD1 as D (5 bases). V lost 2 bases and J lost 0, with 14 bases in between. This CDR3 is built from 17 residues. Germline V gene lookup returns CDR1 MDHEN and CDR2 SYDVKM. DNA for the CDR3: TGTGCCAGCAGTTTAATCTTGGGGGTATATAGCAATCAGCCCCAGCATTTT. Translated: CASSLILGVYSNQPQHF.

The genes are TRBV7-9 and TRBJ2-7; TRBD1 agrees at 9 bases. Germline V gives CDR1 SEHNR, CDR2 FQNEAQ (reference sequence). Trimming took 2 bases from V and 5 from J; bases not matched to a gene: 7. This CDR3 comprises 15 residues. DNA of the CDR3: TGTGCCAGCAGCTTATCTGGACAGGGGTTCCACGAGCAGTACTTC. This gives the protein CASSLSGQGFHEQYF.

This chain joins TRBV11-2 and TRBJ2-7; D uncertain. CDR1 SGHAT and CDR2 FQNNGV come from the germline V gene. V was pared by 3 bases and J by 0 bases, with 6 bases between. The CDR3 has 13 residues. The CDR3 bases are TGTGCCAGCAGCTTTGCCTACTCCTACGAGCAGTACTTC. It encodes CASSFAYSYEQYF. Full variable domain (remainder filled in from reference TRBV11-2 and TRBJ2-7): EAGVAQSPRYKIIEKRQSVAFWCNPISGHATLYWYQQILGQGPKLLIQFQNNGVVDDSQLPKDRFSAERLKGVDSTLKIQPAKLEDSAVYLCASSFAYSYEQYFGPGTRLTVT.

The J gene is TRBJ2-7, the V gene TRBV29-1; D may be TRBD1 (6 bases). The CDR3 extends over 14 amino acids. Germline V CDR1 and CDR2: SQVTM, ANQGSEA. V lost 1 base to trimming and J lost 5 bases, with 15 bases between them. CDR3 amino acids: CSVEGGHSVHEQYF. The CDR3, as DNA: TGCAGCGTTGAAGGGGGACACTCGGTCCACGAGCAGTACTTC.

This clone was observed once. V usage is TRBV5-8 and J usage is TRBJ2-3, with TRBD2 identical over 13 bases. CDR3 length: 17 amino acids. CDR1 and CDR2 (germline): SGHTS, YDEGEE. After removal of 4 bases from V and 5 bases from J, the junction contained 10 bases not matched to a gene. CDR3 coding DNA: TGTGCCAGCAGCCCTGGACTAGCGGGAGTATCGGTAGATACGCAGTATTTT. This codes for CASSPGLAGVSVDTQYF.

This clone is medium-sized (0.01 to 0.1%) in the sample. The rearrangement links TRBV5-6 to TRBJ2-7; D call uncertain. The CDR3 has 14 amino acids. Per germline, CDR1 SGHDT and CDR2 YYEEEE. V was cut by 1 base and J by 2 bases, with 10 bases left in between. CDR3 sequence: CASSLLDGPYEQYF. As DNA, the CDR3 is TGTGCCAGCAGCTTGCTGGACGGCCCCTACGAGCAGTACTTC.

This clone was detected a few times. The chain employs TRBV29-1 and TRBJ2-7, with TRBD1 as a possible D gene (7 bases). Germline loops: CDR1 SQVTM, CDR2 ANQGSEA. The CDR3 runs to 15 residues. The V end lost 5 bases, the J end lost 4 bases, and 21 bases lay between the germline ends. This CDR3 is CSVSGGQNPSYEQYF. The CDR3 nucleotides are TGCAGCGTTTCCGGGGGACAGAATCCGAGTTACGAGCAGTACTTC.

The V call is TRBV11-1, the J call TRBJ2-7; TRBD2 might be the D (5 bases). CDR1 SGHAT and CDR2 FQDESV come from the germline V gene (reference sequence). The CDR3 loop spans 15 amino acids. V lost 2 bases, J lost 6 bases, and 17 bases lay in between. The CDR3 DNA reads as TGTGCCAGCAGCTTAATGTGGGAGCATAGCCTCGAGCAGTACTTC. This encodes CASSLMWEHSLEQYF.

V usage is TRBV28 and J usage is TRBJ1-1, with TRBD1 identical over 7 bases. Germline loops: CDR1 MDHEN, CDR2 SYDVKM. Germline trimming cut 3 bases from V and 5 bases from J; bases unmatched to any gene: 6. The CDR3 is 14 amino acids. The CDR3 coding sequence is TGTGCCAGCAGTTTGATTCAGGGGGAAACTGAAGCTTTCTTT. Residues: CASSLIQGETEAFF.

This rearrangement joins TRBV27 to TRBJ2-1; 7 bases map to TRBD1. The CDR3 is 14 residues long. Looked up from germline, CDR1 is MNHEY and CDR2 is SMNVEV (reference sequence). Losses at the gene ends were 5 bases for V and 6 bases for J; bases not matched to a gene: 7. The CDR3 loop reads CASSVDRVRNEQFF. CDR3 DNA: TGTGCCAGCAGTGTAGACAGGGTTCGCAATGAGCAGTTCTTC.

This clone was observed a handful of times. This chain joins TRBV4-1 and TRBJ2-2; tentative D call: TRBD2 (5 bases). The CDR3 extends over 16 amino acids. CDR1 is MGHRA, CDR2 YSYEKL, per germline. V was clipped by 1 base and J by 0 bases, with 9 bases between them. The CDR3 region is CASSQVGAANTGELFF. CDR3 sequence (DNA): TGCGCCAGCAGCCAAGTAGGAGCGGCGAACACCGGGGAGCTGTTTTTT.